Reported below is one TCR beta chain. Its specificity is not known. The data stem from a study of CD8 T cells in Susac syndrome. General study points: That the number of individuals in its TCR sequencing and HLA analysis was relatively small was acknowledged by the study.

RNA amounts of roughly 0.45 to 1 ug underwent reverse transcription with random hexamers. Using its own MiXCR run on the immunoSEQ multiplex PCR reads, TCRdb lists one record per CDR3 protein. The table includes a few hundred thousand distinct CDR3 sequences, around 85% detected once. CD8+ and CD4+ T cells circulating in blood were sequenced for TCR beta. The study used treatment-naive patients who had stable or active relapsing-remitting disease as multiple sclerosis controls. The authors negatively isolated CD8+ and CD4+ T cells and FACS-enriched TEMRA cells. Trimming stripped 3 bases from V and 3 bases from J, with 15 bases between. The CDR3 consists of 15 residues.

Sequencing used CD8+ T cells from PBMCs. This rearrangement joins TRBV12-3 or TRBV12-4 to TRBJ2-7, with D perhaps matching TRBD1 (5 bases). The sequence came from a human donor with multiple sclerosis. DNA for the CDR3: TGTGCCAGCAGTTTCGCTGGGCAGGGCCTCTACGAGCAGTACTTC. Protein: CASSFAGQGLYEQYF.